This TCR beta chain derives from a study of Ad26.COV2.S vaccination and SARS-CoV-2 variants. Documented treatment: 15 to 20 received Ad26.COV2.S at low or high dose, single or two shots; roughly 5 received placebo; per-sample allocation not given. The study sampled participants on day 63 after the first vaccine or placebo injection. Aged 18-55 years, donor was enrolled in Boston in 2020. Study observations and caveats: A substantial breadth of spike-specific CD8+ and CD4+ T cell responses after vaccination has been reported.

As for this clone: Its antigen is undetermined.

The data were produced by immunoSEQ multiplex PCR, yet TCRdb's version contains in-frame clones alone and is incomplete. The sample yields around 450,000 clones, about nine tenths seen once. The CDR3 totals 12 residues. The receptor's source is a person aged 18 to 59 who received the Ad26.COV2.S COVID-19 vaccine or a placebo. The source material was peripheral blood, sampled in a trial of Ad26.COV2.S vaccine versus placebo. The rearrangement links TRBV21-1 to TRBJ1-2. TRBV21-1 is marked as a pseudogene. This CDR3 is CASSPLVDGYTF. In DNA, the CDR3 is TGTGCCAGCAGCCCACTCGTGGATGGCTACACCTTC.